Listed here are 10 T cell receptor beta chains from one sample, sequenced in a study of blood T cell repertoires in COVID-19. The method was immunoSEQ multiplex PCR; TCRdb's version includes in-frame clones alone and lacks a portion of them. The data hold around 120,000 clones, with more than 75% observed a single time. The sequencing input was peripheral blood. These receptors all stem from a man over 45 with active COVID-19.

The gene calls are TRBV18 and TRBJ1-4; D is possibly TRBD1 (5 bases). CDR1 KGHSH and CDR2 LQKENI come from the germline V gene. The CDR3 is made up of 18 amino acids. Trimming cost V 5 bases and J 5 bases, with 24 bases left between them. The CDR3 DNA reads TGTGCCAGCTCAACTTATTCCGCGCCAGGGTCCTCAAATGAAAAACTGTTTTTT. The encoded protein is CASSTYSAPGSSNEKLFF. Full variable domain (remainder filled in from reference TRBV18 and TRBJ1-4): NAGVMQNPRHLVRRRGQEARLRCSPMKGHSHVYWYRQLPEEGLKFMVYLQKENIIDESGMPKERFSAEFPKEGPSILRIQQVVRGDSAAYFCASSTYSAPGSSNEKLFFGSGTQLSVL.

This rearrangement joins TRBV12-3 or TRBV12-4 to TRBJ2-1; D is unclear. This CDR3 comprises 12 residues. With 2 bases removed from V and 10 bases from J, the gap between germline ends came to 9 bases. In DNA form, the CDR3 reads TGTGCCAGCAGTTTAAACGCGGAAGAGCAGTTCTTC. It is translated as CASSLNAEEQFF.

The chain links TRBV11-2 to TRBJ1-6; possibly TRBD1 for D (6 bases). The CDR3 runs to 16 residues. The germline V gene has CDR1 SGHAT and CDR2 FQNNGV. V lost 0 bases and J lost 4, with 10 bases in between. The CDR3 spells CASSLEQGGYNSPLHF. The CDR3 DNA reads TGTGCCAGCAGCTTAGAACAGGGCGGGTATAATTCACCCCTCCACTTT.

CDR3 region: CAWSIPSRRNQPQHF. DNA for the CDR3: TGTGCCTGGAGTATTCCTAGTCGACGCAATCAGCCCCAGCATTTT. The chain joins TRBV30 to TRBJ1-5; D unclear. CDR1 is GTSNPN, CDR2 SVGIG, per germline (reference sequence). V gave up 2 bases and J gave up 2 bases, with 13 bases separating them. The CDR3 is 15 residues long.

The chain combines TRBV19 with TRBJ1-1; 11 bases are shared with TRBD1. CDR1 and CDR2 from the germline V gene are LNHDA and SQIVND (reference sequence). Losses at the gene ends were 5 bases for V and 1 base for J; bases not matched to a gene: 9. CDR3 length: 17 residues. The CDR3 DNA is TGTGCCAGTAGTTCCCGGACAGGGGGCACGGGGAACACTGAAGCTTTCTTT. It encodes CASSSRTGGTGNTEAFF.

The chain recombines TRBV5-1 with TRBJ2-1; TRBD2 matches 10 bases. This CDR3 has 15 amino acids. The germline gives CDR1 SGHRS, CDR2 YFSETQ. Trimming took 4 bases from V and 5 from J; bases not matched to a gene: 6. For the CDR3, the DNA is TGCGCCAGCAGCGCGTCTAGCGGGAGCAACAATGAGCAGTTCTTC. This translates into CASSASSGSNNEQFF.

V and J are TRBV7-3 and TRBJ1-1; no reliable D call. The germline V gene has CDR1 SGHTA and CDR2 FQGTGA. Trimming stripped 5 bases from V and 5 bases from J, with 15 bases between. CDR3 length equals 14 residues. For the CDR3, the DNA is TGTGCCAGCAGCCCCTCCGGGAAGAGGACTGAAGCTTTCTTT. This sequence encodes CASSPSGKRTEAFF.

The V and J genes are TRBV29-1 and TRBJ2-1; no firm D call. The CDR3 is 12 amino acids. Trimming left V 1 base short and J 7 bases short, with 8 bases between. Germline V gives CDR1 SQVTM, CDR2 ANQGSEA. The chain's CDR3 is CSVEVPPNEQFF. The CDR3 bases are TGCAGCGTTGAAGTTCCTCCTAATGAGCAGTTCTTC.

The genes are TRBV4-1 and TRBJ2-3, with 10 bases identical to TRBD2. V gave up 4 bases and J gave up 2 bases; unmatched junction bases: 6. The CDR3 is 16 residues long. CDR1 is MGHRA and CDR2 is YSYEKL in the germline V gene. The CDR3 spells CASSLLAGVNTDTQYF. The CDR3 bases are TGCGCCAGCAGCCTCCTAGCGGGGGTAAACACAGATACGCAGTATTTT.

V is TRBV7-3 and J is TRBJ2-5; 12 bases line up with TRBD2. Per the germline V gene, CDR1 is SGHTA and CDR2 is FQGTGA. Germline trimming cut 6 bases from V and 5 bases from J; bases unmatched to any gene: 7. There are 15 residues in the CDR3. CDR3 DNA sequence: TGTGCCAGCAGACCTAGCGGGGGGGCCCATGAGACCCAGTACTTC. It codes for CASRPSGGAHETQYF. The complete variable domain, with remaining parts taken from reference TRBV7-3 and TRBJ2-5, reads GAGVSQTPSNKVTEKGKYVELRCDPISGHTALYWYRQSLGQGPEFLIYFQGTGAADDSGLPNDRFFAVRPEGSVSTLKIQRTERGDSAVYLCASRPSGGAHETQYFGPGTRLLVL.